Following are 10 T cell receptor beta chains from one sample sequenced in a study of cytomegalovirus exposure and HLA in healthy donors. The PCR made use of 60 Vbeta and 13 Jbeta primers. Method: immunoSEQ multiplex PCR; TCRdb's copy keeps in-frame clones and lacks some. The sample has 90,000 to 130,000 clones, roughly 80% seen once; the top ten hold roughly 1.2%. The sample consisted of PBMCs. Receptor source: a woman in her twenties or thirties in good health and CMV-seronegative.

J is TRBJ1-1 and V is TRBV6-1; weak D call: TRBD1 (5 bases). Trimming removed 6 bases from V and 1 base from J, with 15 bases in between. CDR1 is MNHNS, CDR2 SASEGT, per germline. This CDR3 has 15 residues. CDR3 nucleotides: TGTGCCAGCAGGAACCCGCCAGGGTGGAACACTGAAGCTTTCTTT. Encoded protein: CASRNPPGWNTEAFF.

This clone was observed once. The CDR3 reads CATSRDRGGGNTIYF. CDR3 nucleotides: TGTGCCACCAGCAGAGATCGGGGGGGTGGAAACACCATATATTTT. The rearrangement uses TRBV15 and TRBJ1-3; a weak D match, TRBD1 (5 bases). Germline V CDR1 and CDR2: LNHNV, YYDKDF (reference sequence). V was trimmed by 0 bases and J by 3 bases, leaving 9 bases between them. The CDR3 covers 15 residues.

This clone was seen once. The rearrangement links TRBV25-1 to TRBJ1-1, with TRBD1 matching 7 bases. The length of the CDR3 is 13 residues. The V segment lost 4 bases and the J segment 4 bases; nucleotides outside the gene matches: 3. In germline, CDR1 is MGHDK, CDR2 SYGVNS. CDR3 sequence: CASSVGTATEAFF. In DNA, the CDR3 is TGTGCCAGCAGTGTCGGGACAGCCACTGAAGCTTTCTTT.

J is TRBJ2-1 and V is TRBV19, with D possibly matching TRBD1 (6 bases). V was clipped by 1 base and J by 9 bases, with 10 bases between them. This CDR3 is built from 13 residues. CDR1 is LNHDA and CDR2 is SQIVND in the germline V gene (reference sequence). In nucleotides, the CDR3 is TGTGCCAGTAGTATAGTACAGGGCTCTGAGCAGTTCTTC. Translating gives CASSIVQGSEQFF.

This clone was detected only a few times. The chain joins TRBV4-2 to TRBJ2-4, with TRBD2 identical over 12 bases. This CDR3 has 18 amino acids. V lost 4 bases, J lost 0 bases, and 7 bases stayed unmatched. Germline assignment: CDR1 LGHNA and CDR2 YNFKEQ. This CDR3 reads CASSPIASGGAAKNIQYF. The CDR3 region has the DNA TGTGCCAGCAGCCCCATAGCTAGCGGGGGGGCAGCCAAAAACATTCAGTACTTC.

This clone was seen a few times. The chain employs TRBV2 and TRBJ1-3; tentative D call: TRBD1 (6 bases). The CDR3 spans 16 residues. CDR1 is SNHLY, CDR2 FYNNEI, per germline. Trimming removed 6 bases at V and 0 bases at J, with 15 bases between. DNA of the CDR3: TGTGCCAGCAGAGATCCAGGGGCACCCTCTGGAAACACCATATATTTT. This sequence encodes CASRDPGAPSGNTIYF.

J is TRBJ2-1 and V is TRBV5-1; 16 nucleotides agree with TRBD2. The CDR3 has 16 residues. From germline, CDR1 is SGHRS and CDR2 YFSETQ. V lost 5 bases and J lost 9; bases outside the gene matches: 8. Here the CDR3 DNA reads TGCGCCAGCAGTACCGGGACTAGCGGGAGGGCCACTGAGCAGTTCTTC. Its translation: CASSTGTSGRATEQFF.

This chain connects TRBV7-6 to TRBJ2-7, with a possible D match to TRBD1 (6 bases). Trimming removed 1 base at V and 3 bases at J, with 10 bases between. Germline V gene data show CDR1 as SGHVS and CDR2 as FNYEAQ. CDR3 length equals 14 residues. The CDR3 sequence: CASSLGPGDYEQYF. CDR3 in DNA: TGTGCCAGCAGCTTAGGTCCAGGGGACTACGAGCAGTACTTC.

V gene TRBV30 combines with J gene TRBJ2-5; 7 bases map to TRBD2. The assigned J gene may be wrong: the sequence end matches TRBJ2-7 better. This CDR3 has 13 residues. Per the germline V gene, CDR1 is GTSNPN and CDR2 is SVGIG (reference sequence). CDR3 sequence reads: CAWGAAGSYEQYF. The CDR3 DNA follows: TGTGCCTGGGGGGCAGCGGGAAGCTACGAGCAGTACTTC.

The chain employs TRBV5-6 and TRBJ2-1; 9 bases agree with TRBD2. J was trimmed by 8 bases and V by 0 bases; bases with no gene match: 6. The CDR3 has 15 residues. Germline CDR1 SGHDT, CDR2 YYEEEE. Written as DNA, the CDR3 is TGTGCCAGCAGCTTGGTTTGGCGGGAGGGCGATGAGCAGTTCTTC. Its translation: CASSLVWREGDEQFF.